The 11 T cell receptor beta chains presented below share a single source sample, sequenced in a study of CD8 T cells in ankylosing spondylitis. General study points: A TCR beta motif of roughly 8 highly homologous variants seemed to mark ankylosing spondylitis blood.

TCRdb passed the 5' RACE reads through MiXCR, listing each CDR3 protein once. The data show some 330,000 distinct CDR3 sequences, roughly 8% seen once. Their recognized antigens are unknown. Sample: blood, either unsorted or a sorted T cell fraction (not recorded which). Receptor source: a male donor with ankylosing spondylitis.

The chain has TRBV7-6 and TRBJ2-1; D unresolved. Trimming left V 1 base short and J 0 bases short, with 10 bases between. In germline, CDR1 is SGHVS, CDR2 FNYEAQ. The CDR3 runs 16 residues. CDR3 amino acids: CASSLGHGSSYNEQFF. DNA for the CDR3: TGTGCCAGCAGCTTAGGTCACGGAAGCTCCTACAATGAGCAGTTCTTC.

This chain links TRBV4-3 with TRBJ2-7; D is perhaps TRBD2 (5 bases). With 0 bases removed from V and 1 base from J, the gap between germline ends came to 19 bases. The CDR3 has 18 residues. Germline values: CDR1 LGHNA, CDR2 YSLEER. For the CDR3, the DNA is TGCGCCAGCAGCCAAGATCGGGCGGGTTACTCCTGGTCCTACGAGCAGTACTTC. It specifies CASSQDRAGYSWSYEQYF.

This clonotype has just a few counts. The gene calls are TRBV10-3 and TRBJ1-1, with D perhaps TRBD1 (5 bases). Per germline, CDR1 ENHRY and CDR2 SYGVKD. The CDR3 runs to 14 residues. The CDR3 sequence: CASRGAADATEAFF. The CDR3 DNA sequence: TGTGCTTCCCGAGGGGCGGCCGACGCGACTGAAGCTTTCTTT.

This chain uses TRBV4-2 with TRBJ2-5, with 7 bases matching TRBD1. The length of the CDR3 is 15 residues. In germline, CDR1 is LGHNA, CDR2 YNFKEQ. V dropped 3 bases and J dropped 3; count of bases not matched to a gene: 7. CDR3 loop: CASSQIGTEEETQYF. The CDR3 coding sequence is TGTGCCAGCAGCCAGATCGGGACAGAAGAAGAGACCCAGTACTTC.

In this sample, this clonotype turned up many times. The chain links TRBV20-1 to TRBJ2-1; D uncertain. Trimming removed 6 bases at V and 6 bases at J, with 6 bases between. Germline CDR1 and CDR2: DFQATT and SNEGSKA (reference sequence). The CDR3 spans 10 residues. CDR3 in amino acids: CSAVSNEQFF. The CDR3 nucleotides are TGCAGTGCCGTTAGCAATGAGCAGTTCTTC.

This clonotype was recorded at least ten times. V is TRBV5-1 and J is TRBJ2-2; 12 positions match TRBD2. J lost 5 bases, V lost 4 bases, and 6 bases had no gene match. CDR1 is SGHRS and CDR2 is YFSETQ in the germline V gene. This CDR3 spans 16 amino acids. The CDR3 sequence: CASSKGLAGYTGELFF. In nucleotides, the CDR3 is TGCGCCAGCAGCAAGGGACTAGCGGGCTATACCGGGGAGCTGTTTTTT.

This clonotype appeared many times. The V and J genes are TRBV3-1 and TRBJ2-3; TRBD2 matches at 7 bases. The V gene end was trimmed by 6 bases and the J gene end by 3 bases; junction bases not matched to a gene: 9. The germline V gene has CDR1 LGHDT and CDR2 YNNKEL (reference sequence). The CDR3 covers 15 residues. The CDR3 nucleotides are TGTGCCAGCAGTCCTTTGGGCGGGAGTACAGATACGCAGTATTTT. Translating gives CASSPLGGSTDTQYF.

This clonotype was seen ten or more times. The genes are TRBV29-1 and TRBJ2-7; 8 bases align to TRBD2. CDR1 is SQVTM and CDR2 is ANQGSEA in the germline V gene. V trimming: 7 bases; J trimming: 0 bases; junction bases outside the gene matches: 14. This CDR3 is 16 amino acids long. The CDR3: CSAGWTGGRLSYEQYF. CDR3 nucleotides: TGCAGCGCTGGATGGACTGGCGGGAGGCTCTCCTACGAGCAGTACTTC.

This clonotype was observed at least ten times. This rearrangement joins TRBV29-1 to TRBJ2-2; 11 bases map to TRBD2. Germline V gene lookup returns CDR1 SQVTM and CDR2 ANQGSEA. The CDR3 consists of 15 residues. Trimming cost V 4 bases and J 2 bases; bases outside gene matches: 3. Here the CDR3 DNA reads TGCAGCGTTGTAGCGGGAGGGCCCAACACCGGGGAGCTGTTTTTT. Its protein product is CSVVAGGPNTGELFF.

This rearrangement joins TRBV19 to TRBJ2-7, with 9 bases matching TRBD1. Germline CDR1 and CDR2: LNHDA and SQIVND (reference sequence). With 3 bases clipped from V and 6 bases from J, the junction kept 9 bases outside the gene matches. The CDR3 is 15 amino acids. The CDR3 DNA reads as TGTGCCAGTAGTATCGGGACAGGGAGGGCAGGCGAGCAGTACTTC. The encoded protein is CASSIGTGRAGEQYF.

The gene calls are TRBV10-3 and TRBJ1-1; D is ambiguous. From germline, CDR1 is ENHRY and CDR2 SYGVKD. The V gene lost 7 bases and the J gene lost 3 bases, with 12 bases spanning the gap. The length of the CDR3 is 13 residues. CDR3 bases: TGTGCCATCATTCGCAGGACGGACACTGAAGCTTTCTTT. It specifies CAIIRRTDTEAFF.